A single sample gave rise to the 20 T cell receptor beta chains below, sequenced in a study of shared clonotypes between healthy human individuals. Assay: immunoSEQ multiplex PCR; the TCRdb copy retains only in-frame clones and omits some. The repertoire holds 550,000 to 850,000 clones, with roughly 72% as singletons. The sample taken for sequencing was memory CD4+ T cells sorted from blood. Subset reported: CD45RA-negative fraction. The receptor set was obtained from a woman in her 30s in good health.

This chain links TRBV5-1 with TRBJ2-3; D perhaps matches TRBD1 (6 bases). There are 17 residues in the CDR3. From germline, CDR1 is SGHRS and CDR2 YFSETQ. V lost 1 base and J lost 3, with 18 bases in between. CDR3 nucleotides: TGCGCCAGCAGCTTGAGCCCAGGGGCATTGAGAACAGATACGCAGTATTTT. Amino acids: CASSLSPGALRTDTQYF.

Note on this clone: The same CDR3 also results from other DNA sequences found in this sample. The rearrangement uses TRBV6-6 and TRBJ2-3; D uncertain. The V and J ends lost 0 bases and 3 bases respectively, with 4 bases between them. CDR1 is MNHNY, CDR2 SVGAGI, per germline (reference sequence). The CDR3 runs to 13 residues. CDR3 residues: CASSYSGTDTQYF. The CDR3 DNA follows: TGTGCCAGCAGTTACTCCGGGACAGATACGCAGTATTTT.

V is TRBV7-9 and J is TRBJ2-5; 9 positions match TRBD2. The ends lost 4 bases at V and 6 bases at J; junction bases unmatched: 6. The CDR3 covers 14 residues. CDR1 SEHNR and CDR2 FQNEAQ come from the germline V gene (reference sequence). CDR3 loop: CASSWASGIKTQYF. The DNA for the CDR3 is TGTGCCAGCAGCTGGGCTAGCGGGATCAAGACCCAGTACTTC.

CDR3 sequence (DNA): TGTGCCAGCTCACCAGGCATGGACACCATATATTTT. Protein: CASSPGMDTIYF. This chain links TRBV18 with TRBJ1-3; D remains ambiguous. Germline V CDR1 and CDR2: KGHSH, LQKENI. The CDR3 has 12 amino acids. V lost 2 bases to trimming and J lost 8 bases, with 7 bases between them.

V gene TRBV28 combines with J gene TRBJ1-1; 8 bases align to TRBD1. Germline V gene lookup returns CDR1 MDHEN and CDR2 SYDVKM. The V gene end was trimmed by 5 bases and the J gene end by 2 bases; junction bases not matched to a gene: 10. The CDR3 is made up of 16 amino acids. The CDR3 is CASSLLDRVSNTEAFF. CDR3 bases: TGTGCCAGCAGTCTGCTGGACAGGGTTTCAAACACTGAAGCTTTCTTT.

This clone was seen at least ten times. Other DNA sequences in the sample encode the same CDR3. This chain joins TRBV13 and TRBJ1-5; D gene unclear. The germline V and J ends were trimmed by 1 base and 2 bases, with 6 bases remaining between them. Germline CDR1 PRHDT, CDR2 FYEKMQ (reference sequence). The CDR3 loop spans 14 amino acids. CDR3 loop: CASSLAGGNQPQHF. The CDR3 DNA reads as TGTGCCAGCAGCTTAGCCGGGGGCAATCAGCCCCAGCATTTT. The full variable domain, its missing parts supplied by reference TRBV13 and TRBJ1-5, is AAGVIQSPRHLIKEKRETATLKCYPIPRHDTVYWYQQGPGQDPQFLISFYEKMQSDKGSIPDRFSAQQFSDYHSELNMSSLELGDSALYFCASSLAGGNQPQHFGDGTRLSIL.

V usage is TRBV7-9 and J usage is TRBJ2-3; TRBD2 aligns across 7 bases. Germline V gives CDR1 SEHNR, CDR2 FQNEAQ (reference sequence). J gave up 2 bases and V 3 bases, and 2 bases lay outside the gene matches. The length of the CDR3 is 14 residues. The CDR3 DNA is TGTGCCAGCAGCTTGGGGGACTACACAGATACGCAGTATTTT. It encodes CASSLGDYTDTQYF.

J is TRBJ2-5 and V is TRBV6-1, with 7 bases aligning to TRBD1. Unmatched junction bases numbered 16, after V lost 4 bases and J lost 2 bases. This CDR3 is built from 18 residues. Germline V gene sequence: CDR1 MNHNS, CDR2 SASEGT. CDR3 DNA sequence: TGTGCCAGCAGTGGGGGGCTGGGGGCCGGGACAGTTCAAGAGACCCAGTACTTC. This translates into CASSGGLGAGTVQETQYF.

The sample holds one count of this clone. This sequence joins TRBV7-2 and TRBJ2-2; 7 positions agree with TRBD1. V shed 4 bases, J shed 0 bases, and the junction held 5 bases outside the gene matches. This CDR3 region has 16 residues. Germline CDR1 is SGHTA and CDR2 is FQGNSA. DNA for the CDR3: TGTGCCAGCAGCTGGGGACAGATTGCGAACACCGGGGAGCTGTTTTTT. This codes for CASSWGQIANTGELFF.

The chain has TRBV18 and TRBJ1-1; 7 bases map to TRBD1. Germline lookup yields CDR1 KGHSH and CDR2 LQKENI. With V trimmed by 3 bases and J by 2 bases, 3 bases remained unmatched. The CDR3 covers 14 residues. The CDR3 coding sequence is TGTGCCAGCTCACCGGGACAGAGAAACACTGAAGCTTTCTTT. This codes for CASSPGQRNTEAFF.

This clone was counted between two and nine times. Other nucleotide sequences from this sample produce the same CDR3. The rearrangement joins TRBV28 to TRBJ2-1; TRBD2 aligns across 9 bases. The J segment lost 6 bases and the V segment lost 2 bases, leaving 2 bases of the junction unmatched. This CDR3 has 14 residues. The germline CDR1 and CDR2 sequences are MDHEN and SYDVKM. The CDR3 protein is CASSLLAGRNEQFF. The CDR3 DNA sequence: TGTGCCAGCAGTTTACTAGCGGGACGCAATGAGCAGTTCTTC.

This sequence joins TRBV11-2 and TRBJ2-7; 14 bases align to TRBD2. Trimming cost V 5 bases and J 2 bases; bases outside gene matches: 8. Germline V gives CDR1 SGHAT, CDR2 FQNNGV. CDR3 size: 17 residues. CDR3 region: CASSMGLAGESPYEQYF. The CDR3 DNA is TGTGCCAGCAGCATGGGACTAGCGGGAGAAAGTCCCTACGAGCAGTACTTC.

V is TRBV2 and J is TRBJ1-2, with D possibly TRBD1 on 5 matching bases. V lost 3 bases to trimming and J lost 8 bases, with 13 bases between them. Germline assignment: CDR1 SNHLY and CDR2 FYNNEI. The CDR3 covers 13 residues. The CDR3 sequence: CASSDVGTRGYTF. CDR3 DNA: TGTGCCAGCAGTGATGTCGGGACTCGCGGCTACACCTTC.

The chain couples TRBV19 to TRBJ1-4, with unresolved D. Germline lookup yields CDR1 LNHDA and CDR2 SQIVND (reference sequence). The CDR3 spans 12 residues. The germline V and J ends were trimmed by 4 bases and 4 bases, with 4 bases remaining between them. CDR3 amino acids: CASSKFNEKLFF. CDR3 DNA sequence: TGTGCCAGTAGTAAGTTTAATGAAAAACTGTTTTTT.

This clone has more than one count but fewer than ten. CDR3 sequence reads: CASSVGQGFGELFF. For the CDR3, the DNA is TGTGCCAGCAGCGTGGGACAGGGCTTCGGGGAGCTGTTTTTT. The rearrangement joins TRBV9 to TRBJ2-2; TRBD1 matches at 9 bases. CDR1 is SGDLS and CDR2 is YYNGEE in the germline V gene. With 2 bases clipped from V and 7 bases from J, the junction kept 3 bases outside the gene matches. The CDR3 contains 14 residues.

This chain connects TRBV19 to TRBJ2-1, with D possibly called TRBD1 or TRBD2 (5 bases each). The CDR3 covers 17 residues. Germline loops: CDR1 LNHDA, CDR2 SQIVND (reference sequence). V lost 1 base, J lost 7 bases, and 20 bases lay in between. DNA for the CDR3: TGTGCCAGTAGTATAGGGTGGGGCGGGCCGCTTAGGAATGAGCAGTTCTTC. It specifies CASSIGWGGPLRNEQFF. Together with reference TRBV19 and TRBJ2-1, the CDR3 gives the full variable domain: DGGITQSPKYLFRKEGQNVTLSCEQNLNHDAMYWYRQDPGQGLRLIYYSQIVNDFQKGDIAEGYSVSREKKESFPLTVTSAQKNPTAFYLCASSIGWGGPLRNEQFFGPGTRLTVL.

About this clone itself: A much larger clonotype is one base distant, so this may be a read error. The V call is TRBV5-5, the J call TRBJ2-7; possible D gene TRBD2, 5 bases. Germline V lookup: CDR1 SGHKS, CDR2 YYEKEE (reference sequence). V gave up 2 bases and J gave up 2 bases, with 8 bases separating them. This CDR3 is built from 13 residues. This chain's CDR3 is CASSFHGAYEQYF. The CDR3 region has the DNA TGTGCCAGCAGCTTCCACGGGGCCTACGAGCAGTACTTC.

To note about this clone: The sample holds other DNA sequences that translate to the same CDR3. The chain employs TRBV2 and TRBJ1-1; the D is unclear. The V gene's germline CDR1 is SNHLY and CDR2 FYNNEI. Trimming removed 3 bases at V and 0 bases at J, with 5 bases between. The CDR3 extends over 13 amino acids. The CDR3 here is CASSEEMNTEAFF. CDR3 coding DNA: TGTGCCAGCAGTGAGGAGATGAACACTGAAGCTTTCTTT.

The chain couples TRBV6-5 to TRBJ2-1; D is possibly TRBD1 or TRBD2 (5 bases each). CDR1 is MNHEY and CDR2 is SVGAGI in the germline V gene. This CDR3 has 15 amino acids. Trimming took off 2 bases at V and 6 bases at J, with 14 bases between the two ends. The CDR3 sequence: CASSYGTASPNEQFF. CDR3 nucleotides: TGTGCCAGCAGTTACGGGACGGCCAGTCCCAATGAGCAGTTCTTC.

The chain carries TRBV5-6 and TRBJ1-2; perhaps TRBD1 as D (5 bases). The CDR3 covers 14 residues. The V end lost 2 bases, the J end lost 8 bases, and 16 bases lay between the germline ends. Germline-derived CDR1 and CDR2 are SGHDT and YYEEEE. The CDR3 spells CASSFGTEIGGYTF. The DNA of the CDR3 is TGTGCCAGCAGCTTTGGGACCGAAATAGGGGGCTACACCTTC.